These 18 T cell receptor beta chains came from one sample sequenced in a study of response to subunit inactivated influenza vaccine. In TCRdb, the RT-PCR reads were re-called with MiXCR into one record per CDR3 protein. Here the sample spans hundreds of thousands of distinct CDR3 sequences, around a fifth being singletons. The sequenced sample was PBMCs from blood, obtained about 20 months after vaccination. The receptors come from a man aged 45 to 70 who received an inactivated influenza vaccine.

The chain has TRBV4-2 and TRBJ2-3, with TRBD1 as a possible D gene (5 bases). This CDR3 contains 13 residues. Germline CDR1 reads LGHNA; CDR2 reads YNFKEQ. The V end was cut by 3 bases, the J end by 4 bases, with 8 bases between. The CDR3 region is CASSQGLADTQYF. The CDR3 coding sequence is TGTGCCAGCAGCCAGGGGCTCGCAGATACGCAGTATTTT.

The gene calls are TRBV28 and TRBJ2-4; 10 bases agree with TRBD1. V trimming: 5 bases; J trimming: 3 bases; junction bases outside the gene matches: 10. CDR1 is MDHEN and CDR2 is SYDVKM in the germline V gene. The CDR3 has 17 residues. CDR3 sequence: CASSIAGTGVRKNIQYF. The CDR3 DNA reads as TGTGCCAGCAGTATCGCCGGGACAGGGGTCCGCAAAAACATTCAGTACTTC.

A few counts support this clonotype. The V gene is TRBV20-1, the J gene TRBJ2-1; TRBD2 agrees at 9 bases. After removal of 4 bases from V and 8 bases from J, the junction contained 12 bases not matched to a gene. CDR1 is DFQATT, CDR2 SNEGSKA, per germline (reference sequence). This CDR3 spans 15 amino acids. CDR3 amino acids: CSAKVGLASLHEQFF. The CDR3 DNA reads as TGCAGTGCTAAGGTGGGACTAGCCTCACTACATGAGCAGTTCTTC.

The rearrangement links TRBV10-3 to TRBJ2-3, with 15 nucleotides matching TRBD2. Germline-derived CDR1 and CDR2 are ENHRY and SYGVKD. There are 15 residues in the CDR3. V lost 6 bases, J lost 7 bases, and 5 bases stayed unmatched. CDR3 protein: CAIRGTSGRTHTQYF. As DNA, the CDR3 is TGTGCCATCAGAGGGACTAGCGGGAGGACACATACGCAGTATTTT.

In this sample, this clonotype turned up a few times. The gene calls are TRBV20-1 and TRBJ1-1; D might be TRBD1 (6 bases). This CDR3 is built from 15 residues. V lost 1 base and J 0 bases, leaving 12 bases between the germline ends. Germline loops: CDR1 DFQATT, CDR2 SNEGSKA (reference sequence). CDR3 nucleotide sequence: TGCAGTGCTAGAGTAAGGGGACACTTGAACACTGAAGCTTTCTTT. Translation gives CSARVRGHLNTEAFF.

This clonotype was seen more than once but under ten times. The V call is TRBV4-1, the J call TRBJ2-7; D gene ambiguous. Germline V gene sequence: CDR1 MGHRA, CDR2 YSYEKL. Trimming shortened V by 4 bases and J by 4 bases, and 14 bases separated the two germline ends. CDR3 size: 14 residues. DNA for the CDR3: TGCGCCAGCAGCCCCAATCTTCCTCTGTACGAGCAGTACTTC. Translation: CASSPNLPLYEQYF.

There are many counts of this clonotype. V is TRBV12-3 or TRBV12-4 and J is TRBJ1-2, with D perhaps TRBD1 (6 bases). V was shortened by 7 bases and J by 7 bases, with 16 bases between the two germline ends. The CDR3 runs to 13 residues. The CDR3 here is CASTTRGQGGYTF. CDR3 sequence (DNA): TGTGCCAGCACCACCCGGGGGCAGGGTGGCTACACCTTC.

Ten or more counts support this clonotype. The J gene is TRBJ2-7, the V gene TRBV2, with D possibly matching TRBD1 (6 bases). This CDR3 contains 14 residues. V lost 2 bases and J lost 6, with 14 bases in between. The V gene's germline CDR1 is SNHLY and CDR2 FYNNEI. CDR3 sequence: CASSEWGQGSEQYF. The CDR3 nucleotides read TGTGCCAGCAGTGAATGGGGTCAGGGGAGCGAGCAGTACTTC.

The chain employs TRBV7-3 and TRBJ2-1, with 7 positions matching TRBD2. Unmatched junction bases numbered 8, after V lost 2 bases and J lost 10 bases. The CDR3 consists of 14 residues. Germline V lookup: CDR1 SGHTA, CDR2 FQGTGA. Here the CDR3 DNA reads TGTGCCAGCAGCTTAGTGGCGGGAGTTGAGGAGCAGTTCTTC. Translation gives CASSLVAGVEEQFF. Drawing the rest from reference TRBV7-3 and TRBJ2-1, the complete variable domain is GAGVSQTPSNKVTEKGKYVELRCDPISGHTALYWYRQSLGQGPEFLIYFQGTGAADDSGLPNDRFFAVRPEGSVSTLKIQRTERGDSAVYLCASSLVAGVEEQFFGPGTRLTVL.

The CDR3 nucleotides are TGTGCCAGCAGCCCAACTAGCGGTATTAGCACAGATACGCAGTATTTT. This encodes CASSPTSGISTDTQYF. V gene TRBV7-2 combines with J gene TRBJ2-3; 8 bases map to TRBD2. J gave up 0 bases and V 5 bases, and 7 bases lay outside the gene matches. The CDR3 has 16 amino acids. The germline V gene encodes CDR1 SGHTA and CDR2 FQGNSA.

The V gene is TRBV7-9, the J gene TRBJ1-5; a weak D match, TRBD1 (5 bases). V dropped 5 bases and J dropped 0 bases, with 14 bases sitting between them. The CDR3 length is 16 residues. Germline loops: CDR1 SEHNR, CDR2 FQNEAQ (reference sequence). The CDR3 reads CASSPQGTDSNQPQHF. The CDR3 coding sequence is TGTGCCAGCAGCCCCCAAGGGACGGATAGCAATCAGCCCCAGCATTTT.

The chain is built from TRBV19 and TRBJ1-5; a weak D match, TRBD1 (5 bases). V was clipped by 4 bases and J by 2 bases, with 15 bases between them. CDR1 and CDR2 (germline): LNHDA, SQIVND (reference sequence). The length of the CDR3 is 16 residues. The DNA for the CDR3 is TGTGCCAGTAGTACCTCTAGTAGGGGAGGCAATCAGCCCCAGCATTTT. Translating it yields CASSTSSRGGNQPQHF.

This sequence joins TRBV6-6 and TRBJ1-2, with D maybe TRBD1 (5 bases). The germline V gene has CDR1 MNHNY and CDR2 SVGAGI (reference sequence). CDR3 length: 13 amino acids. V gave up 7 bases and J gave up 4 bases, with 13 bases separating them. CDR3 DNA: TGTGCCAGCACAACAGGTGCTACCTATGGCTACACCTTC. Its translation is CASTTGATYGYTF.

V usage is TRBV29-1 and J usage is TRBJ1-1, with 7 nucleotides matching TRBD1. The CDR3 is made up of 15 amino acids. CDR1 SQVTM and CDR2 ANQGSEA come from the germline V gene. The trim removed 4 bases at V and 0 bases at J, leaving 8 bases unmatched. The CDR3 sequence: CSVAGQKIMNTEAFF. DNA of the CDR3: TGCAGCGTTGCGGGACAGAAAATTATGAACACTGAAGCTTTCTTT.

This clonotype appeared a few times. J is TRBJ1-1 and V is TRBV6-6; D might be TRBD1 (5 bases). CDR3 size: 12 residues. In germline, CDR1 is MNHNY, CDR2 SVGAGI (reference sequence). Trimming removed 5 bases at V and 8 bases at J, with 12 bases between. CDR3 loop: CASSPAQGEAFF. The CDR3 DNA reads as TGTGCCAGCAGTCCGGCCCAGGGAGAAGCTTTCTTT.

This clonotype has a count of ten or more. The V gene is TRBV6-4, the J gene TRBJ2-3; D unclear. The CDR3 is 14 residues long. The germline gives CDR1 MRHNA, CDR2 SNTAGT. Trimming left V 4 bases short and J 2 bases short, with 10 bases between. The CDR3 here is CASSADSHTDTQYF. For the CDR3, the DNA is TGTGCCAGCAGTGCCGACTCTCACACAGATACGCAGTATTTT.

The gene calls are TRBV7-9 and TRBJ1-1, with D perhaps matching TRBD1 (5 bases). The V end lost 3 bases, the J end lost 7 bases, and 12 bases lay between the germline ends. The CDR3 covers 13 residues. Germline CDR1 is SEHNR and CDR2 is FQNEAQ (reference sequence). CDR3 sequence: CASSFSSGIEAFF. The CDR3 coding sequence is TGTGCCAGCAGCTTTAGTTCAGGGATTGAAGCTTTCTTT.

Of note for this clonotype: Given the absence of the conserved phenylalanine or tryptophan at the CDR3 end, a read error is likely. This sequence joins TRBV29-1 and TRBJ1-1; D unresolved. The CDR3 is 14 amino acids. Germline V CDR1 and CDR2: SQVTM, ANQGSEA. Trimming cost V 6 bases and J 2 bases, with 16 bases left between them. CDR3 sequence (DNA): TGCAGCGTAATGTTCAGCGAATCTAACACTGAAGCTTTCGTT. Encoded protein: CSVMFSESNTEAFV.